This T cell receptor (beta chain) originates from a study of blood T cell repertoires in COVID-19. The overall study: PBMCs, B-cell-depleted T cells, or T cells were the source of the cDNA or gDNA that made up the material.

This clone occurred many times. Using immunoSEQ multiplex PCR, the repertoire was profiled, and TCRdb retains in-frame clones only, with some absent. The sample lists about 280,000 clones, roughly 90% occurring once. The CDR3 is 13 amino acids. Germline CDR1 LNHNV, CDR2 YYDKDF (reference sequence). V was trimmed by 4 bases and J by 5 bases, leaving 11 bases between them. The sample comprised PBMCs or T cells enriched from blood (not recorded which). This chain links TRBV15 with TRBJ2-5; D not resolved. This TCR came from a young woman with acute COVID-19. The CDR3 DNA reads TGTGCCACCAGCACTTCCCTTCGGGAGACCCAGTACTTC. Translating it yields CATSTSLRETQYF.